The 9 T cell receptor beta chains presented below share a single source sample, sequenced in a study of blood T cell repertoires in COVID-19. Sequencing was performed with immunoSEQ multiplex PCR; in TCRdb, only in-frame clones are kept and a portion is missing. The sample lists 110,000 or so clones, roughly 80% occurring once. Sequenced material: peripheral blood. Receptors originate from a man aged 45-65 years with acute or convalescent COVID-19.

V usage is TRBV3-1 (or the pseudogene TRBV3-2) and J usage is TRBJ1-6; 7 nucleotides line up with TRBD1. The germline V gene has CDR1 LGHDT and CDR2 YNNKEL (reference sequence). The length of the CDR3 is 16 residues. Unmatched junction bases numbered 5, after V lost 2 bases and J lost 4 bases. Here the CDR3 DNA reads TGTGCCAGCAGCCAAAGTTCAGGGGGGTATAATTCACCCCTCCACTTT. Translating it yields CASSQSSGGYNSPLHF.

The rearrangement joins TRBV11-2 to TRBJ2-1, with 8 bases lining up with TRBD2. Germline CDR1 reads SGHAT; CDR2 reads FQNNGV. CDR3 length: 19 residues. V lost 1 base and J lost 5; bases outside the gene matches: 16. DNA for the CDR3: TGTGCCAGCAGCTTAGCCCCGGAGATCGGGGGGGGCATCAACAATGAGCAGTTCTTC. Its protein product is CASSLAPEIGGGINNEQFF.

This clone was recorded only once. CDR3 sequence: CASSPPDSLNTEAFF. The CDR3 nucleotides read TGTGCCAGCAGCCCACCGGACAGCTTGAACACTGAAGCTTTCTTT. The V gene is TRBV3-1 (or the pseudogene TRBV3-2), the J gene TRBJ1-1; weak D call: TRBD1 (6 bases). V was pared by 4 bases and J by 0 bases, with 12 bases between. Germline CDR1 is LGHDT and CDR2 is YNNKEL (reference sequence). The CDR3 has 15 amino acids.

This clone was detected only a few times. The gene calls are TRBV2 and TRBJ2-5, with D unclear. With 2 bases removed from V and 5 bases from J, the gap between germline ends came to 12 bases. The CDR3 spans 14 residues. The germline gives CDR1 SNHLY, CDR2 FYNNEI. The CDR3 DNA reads TGTGCCAGCAGTGAACTAGAAGTGAGGGAGACCCAGTACTTC. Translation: CASSELEVRETQYF.

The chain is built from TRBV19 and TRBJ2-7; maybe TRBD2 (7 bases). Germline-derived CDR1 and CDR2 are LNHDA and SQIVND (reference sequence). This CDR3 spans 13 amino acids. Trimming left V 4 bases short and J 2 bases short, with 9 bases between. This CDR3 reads CASSNGGPYEQYF. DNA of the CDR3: TGTGCCAGTAGTAACGGGGGGCCCTACGAGCAGTACTTC. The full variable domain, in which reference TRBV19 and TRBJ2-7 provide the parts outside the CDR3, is DGGITQSPKYLFRKEGQNVTLSCEQNLNHDAMYWYRQDPGQGLRLIYYSQIVNDFQKGDIAEGYSVSREKKESFPLTVTSAQKNPTAFYLCASSNGGPYEQYFGPGTRLTVT.

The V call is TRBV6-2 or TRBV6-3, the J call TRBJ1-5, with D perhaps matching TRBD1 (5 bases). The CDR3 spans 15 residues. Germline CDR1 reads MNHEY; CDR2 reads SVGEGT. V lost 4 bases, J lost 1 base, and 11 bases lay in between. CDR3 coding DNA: TGTGCCAGCAGTTTCCGGGGGAGGAGCAATCAGCCCCAGCATTTT. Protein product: CASSFRGRSNQPQHF.

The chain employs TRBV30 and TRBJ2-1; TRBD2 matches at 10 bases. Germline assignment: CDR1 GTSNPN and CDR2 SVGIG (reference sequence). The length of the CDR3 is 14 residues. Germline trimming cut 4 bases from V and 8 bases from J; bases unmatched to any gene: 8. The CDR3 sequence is CAWTSGGFWDEQFF. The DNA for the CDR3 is TGTGCCTGGACTAGCGGGGGTTTTTGGGATGAGCAGTTCTTC.

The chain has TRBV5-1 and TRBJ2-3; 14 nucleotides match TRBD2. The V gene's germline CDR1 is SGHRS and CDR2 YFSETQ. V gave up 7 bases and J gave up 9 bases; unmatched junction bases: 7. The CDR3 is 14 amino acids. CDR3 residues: CASSRTSGGPTQYF. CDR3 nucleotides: TGCGCCAGCTCTAGGACTAGCGGGGGGCCAACGCAGTATTTT.

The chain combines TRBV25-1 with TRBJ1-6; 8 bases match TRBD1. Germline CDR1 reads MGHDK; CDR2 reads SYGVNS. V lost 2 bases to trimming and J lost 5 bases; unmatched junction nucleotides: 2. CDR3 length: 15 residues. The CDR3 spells CASSEPTGDNSPLHF. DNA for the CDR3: TGTGCCAGCAGTGAACCGACAGGGGATAATTCACCCCTCCACTTT.